This T cell receptor (beta chain) was sequenced during a study of blood T cell repertoires in COVID-19. Study information: From T cells, B-cell-depleted T cells, or PBMCs came the material, which was cDNA or gDNA.

The V segment lost 4 bases and the J segment 12 bases; nucleotides outside the gene matches: 7. Germline values: CDR1 SGHNT, CDR2 YENEEA. There are 13 residues in the CDR3. Authors' methods: Reference gene primer amplification yielded estimated nucleated cell counts. Here immunoSEQ multiplex PCR was the method, and the copy in TCRdb shows in-frame clones only, minus some. V and J calls plus clone size are reproduced from that table; the DNA served to infer D and trimming. Among roughly 180,000 clones listed, around 83% were seen once. Followed longitudinally, the Seattle patients had been enrolled during active infection.

Specimen: peripheral blood. The sequence derives from a woman in her forties or fifties with COVID-19, enrolled during active disease. The chain links TRBV11-3 to TRBJ2-1, with 9 bases that match TRBD2. CDR3 coding DNA: TGTGCCAGCAGCTATGATAGCGGGGGCCGGCAGTTCTTC. It codes for CASSYDSGGRQFF.